This is a list of T cell receptor beta chains from one sample in a study of cytomegalovirus exposure and HLA in healthy donors. The repertoire was sequenced with immunoSEQ multiplex PCR; TCRdb's copy has only in-frame clones and lacks some. The table includes 130,000 to 150,000 clones, 70% to 85% detected once. The sequenced sample consisted of PBMCs. These receptors were collected from a woman in her sixties in good health and CMV-seropositive. Each CDR3 is given with its conserved first and last residue. The D gene is left open where the match is weak. The listing skips clone size in some rows; elsewhere it reads once, few, many or a size class.

j_call: TRBJ2-5
v_call: TRBV29-1
d_call: TRBD1
clone_size: NA
cdr3_nt: TGCAGCGTGACGGGACAGGGGGCGACCCAGTACTTC
cdr3_aa: CSVTGQGATQYF

j_call: TRBJ2-1
v_call: TRBV5-8
d_call: TRBD2
clone_size: NA
cdr3_nt: TGTGCCAGCAGCCCAGGGCTGGCGGGAGGGCCGGGGAATGAGCAGTTCTTC
cdr3_aa: CASSPGLAGGPGNEQFF

j_call: TRBJ1-6
v_call: TRBV5-1
d_call: NA
clone_size: NA
cdr3_nt: TGCGCCAGCAGCTTGGAAGGGGATTCACCCCTCCACTTT
cdr3_aa: CASSLEGDSPLHF

j_call: TRBJ2-7
v_call: TRBV4-1
d_call: TRBD2
clone_size: NA
cdr3_nt: TGCGCCAGCAGCCAAGATAGCGGGAGTTACGAGCAGTACTTC
cdr3_aa: CASSQDSGSYEQYF

j_call: TRBJ2-2
v_call: TRBV4-3
d_call: TRBD1
clone_size: NA
cdr3_nt: TGCGCCAGCAGTCAAGACAGGGGGATCGGGGAGCTGTTTTTT
cdr3_aa: CASSQDRGIGELFF

j_call: TRBJ2-7
v_call: TRBV28
d_call: TRBD2
clone_size: once
cdr3_nt: TGTGCCAGCAGTGGACTAGCGGGAGGTCACGAGCAGTACTTC
cdr3_aa: CASSGLAGGHEQYF

j_call: TRBJ2-7
v_call: TRBV27
d_call: NA
clone_size: NA
cdr3_nt: TGTGCCAGCAGTCCCTACCAAGGGAGCTCCTACGAGCAGTACTTC
cdr3_aa: CASSPYQGSSYEQYF

j_call: TRBJ2-1
v_call: TRBV5-4
d_call: TRBD2
clone_size: once
cdr3_nt: TGTGCCAGCAGCTTGCGAGCGGGAGGGATCCGAACCTACAATGAGCAGTTCTTC
cdr3_aa: CASSLRAGGIRTYNEQFF

j_call: TRBJ1-1
v_call: TRBV7-9
d_call: NA
clone_size: NA
cdr3_nt: TGTGCCAGCAGCTTAGCGCAGGGCTTCGCTGAAGCTTTCTTT
cdr3_aa: CASSLAQGFAEAFF

j_call: TRBJ2-7
v_call: TRBV18
d_call: TRBD2
clone_size: NA
cdr3_nt: TGTGCCAGCTCAGCCACGAGCGGGAGGTGGTACGAGCAGTACTTC
cdr3_aa: CASSATSGRWYEQYF

j_call: TRBJ1-2
v_call: TRBV4-3
d_call: NA
clone_size: NA
cdr3_nt: TGCGCCAGCAGCCAAACGACAAGGGGTTATGGCTACACCTTC
cdr3_aa: CASSQTTRGYGYTF

j_call: TRBJ2-5
v_call: TRBV21-1
d_call: NA
clone_size: NA
cdr3_nt: TGTGCGCTAGACAGGGTCCCGGGGACCCAGTACTTC
cdr3_aa: CALDRVPGTQYF

j_call: TRBJ1-4
v_call: TRBV19
d_call: TRBD1
clone_size: NA
cdr3_nt: TGTGCCAGTAGCCCCCGATCGACAGGGCTAAATGAAAAACTGTTTTTT
cdr3_aa: CASSPRSTGLNEKLFF

j_call: TRBJ1-6
v_call: TRBV6-5
d_call: NA
clone_size: NA
cdr3_nt: TGTGCCAGCAGTTACTCGAGGTCCTCCTTACTCCACTTT
cdr3_aa: CASSYSRSSLLHF

j_call: TRBJ1-2
v_call: TRBV2
d_call: NA
clone_size: NA
cdr3_nt: TGTGCCAGCAGTGAGTTCGCGAGTAACTATGGCTACACCTTC
cdr3_aa: CASSEFASNYGYTF

j_call: TRBJ2-2
v_call: TRBV28
d_call: TRBD2
clone_size: NA
cdr3_nt: TGTGCCAGCAGTTTTAGGACTAGCGGGAGGTTAGAGGCCGGGGAGCTGTTTTTT
cdr3_aa: CASSFRTSGRLEAGELFF

j_call: TRBJ2-5
v_call: TRBV19
d_call: TRBD2
clone_size: NA
cdr3_nt: TGTGCCAGTAGTGCGCGACTAGCGGGAGGGCCGGAGACCCAGTACTTC
cdr3_aa: CASSARLAGGPETQYF

j_call: TRBJ2-3
v_call: TRBV5-6
d_call: TRBD2
clone_size: NA
cdr3_nt: TGTGCCAGCAGCTGGCCGGGACTACTATTAGGGGATACGCAGTATTTT
cdr3_aa: CASSWPGLLLGDTQYF

j_call: TRBJ2-3
v_call: TRBV28
d_call: TRBD2
clone_size: once
cdr3_nt: TGTGCCAGCGGACTTCCGACTAGCGGGAGAAGCACAGATACGCAGTATTTT
cdr3_aa: CASGLPTSGRSTDTQYF

j_call: TRBJ2-7
v_call: TRBV4-1
d_call: TRBD1
clone_size: NA
cdr3_nt: TGCGCCAGCAGCCAAACGGACAGGGAGAGCTACGAGCAGTACTTC
cdr3_aa: CASSQTDRESYEQYF

j_call: TRBJ2-3
v_call: TRBV11-2
d_call: TRBD2
clone_size: NA
cdr3_nt: TGTGCCAGCAACGGCGGGAGATCAGATACGCAGTATTTT
cdr3_aa: CASNGGRSDTQYF

j_call: TRBJ2-7
v_call: TRBV2
d_call: TRBD2
clone_size: NA
cdr3_nt: TGTGCCAGCAGTCCCAGCGGGAGCGGCTACGAGCAGTACTTC
cdr3_aa: CASSPSGSGYEQYF

j_call: TRBJ2-7
v_call: TRBV27
d_call: NA
clone_size: NA
cdr3_nt: TGTGCCAGCAGTTTGGGACAATCCTACGAGCAGTACTTC
cdr3_aa: CASSLGQSYEQYF

j_call: TRBJ1-5
v_call: TRBV19
d_call: TRBD1
clone_size: NA
cdr3_nt: TGTGCCAGTAGTATAGTCGGACAGGGGTACGATAGCAATCAGCCCCAGCATTTT
cdr3_aa: CASSIVGQGYDSNQPQHF

j_call: TRBJ2-7
v_call: TRBV7-3
d_call: NA
clone_size: few
cdr3_nt: TGTGCCAGCAGCGAGGGGGGGGAGCAGTACTTC
cdr3_aa: CASSEGGEQYF

j_call: TRBJ2-1
v_call: TRBV5-4
d_call: NA
clone_size: once
cdr3_nt: TGTGCCAGCAGCGCCGACCTTCCCCAGGGCCCCAATGAGCAGTTCTTC
cdr3_aa: CASSADLPQGPNEQFF

j_call: TRBJ1-5
v_call: TRBV5-1
d_call: NA
clone_size: few
cdr3_nt: TGCGCCAGCAGCTTGACAGGGAATCAGCCCCAGCATTTT
cdr3_aa: CASSLTGNQPQHF

j_call: TRBJ2-4
v_call: TRBV5-8
d_call: NA
clone_size: few
cdr3_nt: TGTGCCAGCAGCTTGGTGCGTGGACTAGCCAAAAACATTCAGTACTTC
cdr3_aa: CASSLVRGLAKNIQYF

j_call: TRBJ2-7
v_call: TRBV7-6
d_call: TRBD2
clone_size: NA
cdr3_nt: TGTGCCAGCAGCCCCGGGTTTATTCCTAGCGGGCAGACCTACGAGCAGTACTTC
cdr3_aa: CASSPGFIPSGQTYEQYF

j_call: TRBJ2-1
v_call: TRBV29-1
d_call: NA
clone_size: NA
cdr3_nt: TGCAGCGTTGCCAGGGGCGTCCATGAGCAGTTCTTC
cdr3_aa: CSVARGVHEQFF

j_call: TRBJ2-3
v_call: TRBV27
d_call: TRBD2
clone_size: NA
cdr3_nt: TGTGCAGTTAGAGCGGGAGGTTTCACAGATACGCAGTATTTT
cdr3_aa: CAVRAGGFTDTQYF

j_call: TRBJ2-2
v_call: TRBV19
d_call: TRBD2
clone_size: NA
cdr3_nt: TGTGCCAGTAGTGGACGACTAGCGGGAGCCACCGGGGAGCTGTTTTTT
cdr3_aa: CASSGRLAGATGELFF

j_call: TRBJ2-6
v_call: TRBV19
d_call: NA
clone_size: NA
cdr3_nt: TGTGCCAGTAGCCCAGGACAGACCTCCGGGGCCAACGTCCTGACTTTC
cdr3_aa: CASSPGQTSGANVLTF

j_call: TRBJ2-3
v_call: TRBV5-1
d_call: NA
clone_size: once
cdr3_nt: TGCGCCAGCAGCTCAAACACAATGCCCCCAGATACGCAGTATTTT
cdr3_aa: CASSSNTMPPDTQYF

j_call: TRBJ2-3
v_call: TRBV5-4
d_call: NA
clone_size: few
cdr3_nt: TGTGCCAGCAGCTCAACTAGCACAGATACGCAGTATTTT
cdr3_aa: CASSSTSTDTQYF